The 26 T cell receptor beta chains given below trace back to one sample, sequenced in a study of blood T cell repertoires in COVID-19. The data were produced by immunoSEQ multiplex PCR, yet TCRdb's version contains in-frame clones alone and is incomplete. Among some 35,000 clones, approximately 88% were seen once, and the ten largest hold 14% to 15%. Sequenced material: peripheral blood. The source is a man between 60 and 75 years old with active COVID-19.

The chain is built from TRBV5-1 and TRBJ2-3, with 9 bases lining up with TRBD2. Germline trimming cut 4 bases from V and 7 bases from J; bases unmatched to any gene: 7. The CDR3 contains 14 residues. Germline assignment: CDR1 SGHRS and CDR2 YFSETQ. DNA of the CDR3: TGCGCCAGCAGCGTAGCGGGAGACCTAAATACGCAGTATTTT. Translation: CASSVAGDLNTQYF.

The chain links TRBV5-4 to TRBJ2-7; the D gene is possibly TRBD1 (5 bases). This CDR3 has 14 residues. V lost 5 bases and J lost 0, with 12 bases in between. Germline V gene lookup returns CDR1 SGHNT and CDR2 YYREEE (reference sequence). CDR3 DNA: TGTGCCAGCAGGTACAGGCCTACCTCCTACGAGCAGTACTTC. Its translation: CASRYRPTSYEQYF.

The genes are TRBV29-1 and TRBJ2-2, with D tentatively TRBD1 (6 bases). Trimming removed 4 bases from V and 7 bases from J, with 16 bases in between. The CDR3 is made up of 14 amino acids. Germline loops: CDR1 SQVTM, CDR2 ANQGSEA. The CDR3 DNA follows: TGCAGCGTTGGATCCAGCAGGGGAGTCGGGGAGCTGTTTTTT. Residues: CSVGSSRGVGELFF.

V usage is TRBV7-2 and J usage is TRBJ1-3, with a tentative D call TRBD1 (5 bases). Per germline, CDR1 SGHTA and CDR2 FQGNSA. The CDR3 consists of 15 residues. Trimming pared 1 base from V and 5 bases from J, leaving 12 bases between. The CDR3 DNA sequence: TGTGCCAGCAGCTTAGGGGGGGGGACTCGAAACACCATATATTTT. Translated, it gives CASSLGGGTRNTIYF. Using reference TRBV7-2 and TRBJ1-3 for the parts outside the CDR3, the full variable domain is GAGVSQSPSNKVTEKGKDVELRCDPISGHTALYWYRQSLGQGLEFLIYFQGNSAPDKSGLPSDRFSAERTGGSVSTLTIQRTQQEDSAVYLCASSLGGGTRNTIYFGEGSWLTVV.

The chain recombines TRBV5-4 with TRBJ2-3; 8 nucleotides align to TRBD2. In germline, CDR1 is SGHNT, CDR2 YYREEE (reference sequence). The CDR3 sequence is 18 residues long. Unmatched junction bases numbered 12, after V lost 0 bases and J lost 3 bases. In DNA, the CDR3 is TGTGCCAGCAGCTTGGCTCGACGGGAGGGCCGGGGTACAGATACGCAGTATTTT. It specifies CASSLARREGRGTDTQYF.

The chain recombines TRBV27 with TRBJ2-1; TRBD2 is a possible D gene (7 bases). Germline V gives CDR1 MNHEY, CDR2 SMNVEV (reference sequence). With 7 bases removed from V and 6 bases from J, the gap between germline ends came to 16 bases. The CDR3 has 14 amino acids. In nucleotides, the CDR3 is TGTGCCAGCAACCCTCAAGGGGGGGGCAATGAGCAGTTCTTC. Its protein product is CASNPQGGGNEQFF.

This clone was seen more than once but under ten times. This chain joins TRBV27 and TRBJ2-1, with D possibly being TRBD1 (5 bases). V shed 6 bases and J shed 0 bases, with 12 bases lying between them. Germline lookup yields CDR1 MNHEY and CDR2 SMNVEV (reference sequence). The CDR3 runs 15 residues. The CDR3 DNA is TGTGCCAGCAGGTTAGACAGAAGCTCCTACAATGAGCAGTTCTTC. Its protein product is CASRLDRSSYNEQFF.

This chain joins TRBV7-3 and TRBJ2-5; TRBD2 aligns across 8 bases. V shed 5 bases, J shed 2 bases, and the junction held 7 bases outside the gene matches. The length of the CDR3 is 15 residues. The V gene's germline CDR1 is SGHTA and CDR2 FQGTGA. The CDR3 is CASSLSGERQETQYF. CDR3 nucleotides: TGTGCCAGCAGCCTTAGCGGGGAGAGACAAGAGACCCAGTACTTC.

This clone was detected only a few times. V is TRBV19 and J is TRBJ2-7; D call uncertain. Germline V CDR1 and CDR2: LNHDA, SQIVND (reference sequence). Trimming stripped 5 bases from V and 5 bases from J, with 16 bases between. The CDR3 runs 14 residues. CDR3 DNA sequence: TGTGCCAGTAGTGCCCGACCAGGCCAGAACGAGCAGTACTTC. Its protein product is CASSARPGQNEQYF. Full variable domain (missing parts from reference TRBV19 and TRBJ2-7): DGGITQSPKYLFRKEGQNVTLSCEQNLNHDAMYWYRQDPGQGLRLIYYSQIVNDFQKGDIAEGYSVSREKKESFPLTVTSAQKNPTAFYLCASSARPGQNEQYFGPGTRLTVT.

The J gene is TRBJ1-1, the V gene TRBV18; 7 bases agree with TRBD1. The CDR3 contains 13 residues. Germline CDR1 and CDR2: KGHSH and LQKENI. V shed 8 bases and J 0 bases; nucleotides not matched to a gene: 3. The CDR3 is CASQGVMNTEAFF. The CDR3 DNA is TGTGCCAGCCAGGGGGTCATGAACACTGAAGCTTTCTTT. Complete variable domain (other parts from reference TRBV18 and TRBJ1-1): NAGVMQNPRHLVRRRGQEARLRCSPMKGHSHVYWYRQLPEEGLKFMVYLQKENIIDESGMPKERFSAEFPKEGPSILRIQQVVRGDSAAYFCASQGVMNTEAFFGQGTRLTVV.

The V gene is TRBV19, the J gene TRBJ1-2, with 11 bases matching TRBD1. This CDR3 comprises 17 residues. Germline CDR1 is LNHDA and CDR2 is SQIVND (reference sequence). V gave up 5 bases and J gave up 8 bases; unmatched junction bases: 16. The CDR3 loop reads CASSAPWTGGSLRGYTF. Here the CDR3 DNA reads TGTGCCAGTAGTGCCCCGTGGACAGGGGGCTCACTAAGGGGCTACACCTTC.

The J gene is TRBJ2-7, the V gene TRBV18; D is undetermined. The length of the CDR3 is 12 residues. Trimming removed 4 bases from V and 4 bases from J, with 8 bases in between. Germline CDR1 reads KGHSH; CDR2 reads LQKENI. The CDR3 DNA reads as TGTGCCAGCTCACTCCTAGAGTACGAGCAGTACTTC. Encoded protein: CASSLLEYEQYF.

The V and J genes are TRBV18 and TRBJ1-1; 10 bases match TRBD1. The CDR3 totals 15 residues. In germline, CDR1 is KGHSH, CDR2 LQKENI. V was clipped by 6 bases and J by 4 bases; unmatched bases: 8. The CDR3 loop reads CASSKGQGTGTEAFF. The CDR3 DNA reads as TGTGCCAGCTCCAAGGGACAGGGGACTGGCACTGAAGCTTTCTTT.

V is TRBV5-5 and J is TRBJ2-1; the match to TRBD2 covers 9 bases. Per germline, CDR1 SGHKS and CDR2 YYEKEE (reference sequence). The CDR3 loop spans 19 amino acids. Losses at the gene ends were 0 bases for V and 0 bases for J; bases not matched to a gene: 10. CDR3 protein: CASSLEGVASGTSYNEQFF. Here the CDR3 DNA reads TGTGCCAGCAGCTTGGAGGGTGTGGCTAGCGGGACCTCCTACAATGAGCAGTTCTTC.

The chain links TRBV7-8 to TRBJ2-3; TRBD2 matches 12 bases. V trimming: 4 bases; J trimming: 0 bases; junction bases outside the gene matches: 2. There are 16 residues in the CDR3. Germline lookup yields CDR1 SGHVS and CDR2 FQNEAQ. CDR3 DNA: TGTGCCAGCAGCTCCGGGACTAGCGGGAGCACAGATACGCAGTATTTT. It translates to CASSSGTSGSTDTQYF.

The chain couples TRBV28 to TRBJ2-1; D is unresolved. CDR1 is MDHEN, CDR2 SYDVKM, per germline. The CDR3 sequence is 13 residues long. The ends were cut back, 3 bases at V and 7 bases at J, with 10 bases in the middle. CDR3 residues: CASSFSRGNEQFF. The CDR3 coding sequence is TGTGCCAGCAGTTTCTCTAGAGGTAATGAGCAGTTCTTC.

This clone showed up just a few times. The V gene is TRBV7-9, the J gene TRBJ2-7, with 7 bases lining up with TRBD2. Germline assignment: CDR1 SEHNR and CDR2 FQNEAQ (reference sequence). Trimming removed 5 bases from V and 2 bases from J; junction bases left unmatched: 6. The CDR3 extends over 14 amino acids. CDR3 loop: CASSTSGTTYEQYF. In DNA, the CDR3 is TGTGCCAGCAGCACCTCCGGGACTACCTACGAGCAGTACTTC.

Comment on this clone: This CDR3 is also generated by other DNA sequences in the sample. This chain links TRBV27 with TRBJ2-1; D call uncertain. The V end lost 3 bases, the J end lost 2 bases, and 14 bases lay between the germline ends. Looked up from germline, CDR1 is MNHEY and CDR2 is SMNVEV (reference sequence). The CDR3 extends over 16 amino acids. The CDR3 nucleotides are TGTGCCAGCAGTTTCACCCCCGTTACGGCCTACAATGAGCAGTTCTTC. It yields the protein CASSFTPVTAYNEQFF.

The CDR3 protein is CASSSTGEAGELFF. The CDR3 DNA reads TGTGCCAGCAGCTCCACAGGGGAGGCCGGGGAGCTGTTTTTT. The chain is built from TRBV7-9 and TRBJ2-2, with TRBD1 as a possible D gene (7 bases). From germline, CDR1 is SEHNR and CDR2 FQNEAQ (reference sequence). V shed 4 bases and J shed 6 bases, with 12 bases lying between them. The CDR3 runs to 14 residues.

The chain uses TRBV3-1 (or the pseudogene TRBV3-2) and TRBJ2-5, with TRBD2 matching over 7 bases. The V segment lost 0 bases and the J segment 5 bases; nucleotides outside the gene matches: 6. The germline V gene has CDR1 LGHDT and CDR2 YNNKEL (reference sequence). The CDR3 runs to 15 residues. The CDR3 DNA follows: TGTGCCAGCAGCCAAGATTACGGACTAGTGGAGACCCAGTACTTC. As protein: CASSQDYGLVETQYF.

The CDR3 nucleotides read TGTGCCAGCAGCTCTACAGGGGTTACTATCGAGTATGGCTACACCTTC. Its translation: CASSSTGVTIEYGYTF. The chain links TRBV5-6 to TRBJ1-2; the match to TRBD1 covers 7 bases. This CDR3 contains 16 residues. The ends lost 3 bases at V and 5 bases at J; junction bases unmatched: 13. Germline V gene data show CDR1 as SGHDT and CDR2 as YYEEEE.

The chain employs TRBV11-2 and TRBJ2-1, with TRBD2 identical over 7 bases. The CDR3 has 16 residues. After removal of 1 base from V and 2 bases from J, the junction contained 5 bases not matched to a gene. From germline, CDR1 is SGHAT and CDR2 FQNNGV. CDR3 sequence reads: CASSLAAGAPYNEQFF. Here the CDR3 DNA reads TGTGCCAGCAGCTTAGCCGCGGGAGCCCCCTACAATGAGCAGTTCTTC.

This chain links TRBV7-9 with TRBJ2-1; tentatively, D is TRBD2 (6 bases). The CDR3 totals 17 residues. Trimming cost V 1 base and J 0 bases, with 13 bases left between them. The V gene's germline CDR1 is SEHNR and CDR2 FQNEAQ (reference sequence). The CDR3 region has the DNA TGTGCCAGCAGCTTAGGGGTTAATAGCGGCTCCTACAATGAGCAGTTCTTC. Protein: CASSLGVNSGSYNEQFF.

This clone was seen more than once but under ten times. The chain recombines TRBV5-1 with TRBJ2-1, with D hard to call. The germline V gene encodes CDR1 SGHRS and CDR2 YFSETQ. V lost 2 bases, J lost 0 bases, and 15 bases lay in between. This CDR3 comprises 17 residues. For the CDR3, the DNA is TGCGCCAGCAGCTTTTCCCAGGTTCAAGGCTCCTACAATGAGCAGTTCTTC. Its protein is CASSFSQVQGSYNEQFF. The full variable domain, completed using reference TRBV5-1 and TRBJ2-1, is KAGVTQTPRYLIKTRGQQVTLSCSPISGHRSVSWYQQTPGQGLQFLFEYFSETQRNKGNFPGRFSGRQFSNSRSEMNVSTLELGDSALYLCASSFSQVQGSYNEQFFGPGTRLTVL.

The CDR3 here is CSASDLYEQYF. The CDR3 DNA is TGCAGTGCTAGTGACCTCTACGAGCAGTACTTC. The V and J genes are TRBV20-1 and TRBJ2-7; D is unclear. The V end lost 3 bases, the J end lost 3 bases, and 6 bases lay between the germline ends. This CDR3 is 11 amino acids long. CDR1 and CDR2 (germline): DFQATT, SNEGSKA (reference sequence).

The rearrangement uses TRBV29-1 and TRBJ1-1; D not certain. V was cut by 3 bases and J by 5 bases, with 13 bases left in between. Germline CDR1 reads SQVTM; CDR2 reads ANQGSEA. This CDR3 has 13 residues. DNA of the CDR3: TGCAGCGTTGATGGGCCGTCTGGGACTGAAGCTTTCTTT. Its protein product is CSVDGPSGTEAFF.